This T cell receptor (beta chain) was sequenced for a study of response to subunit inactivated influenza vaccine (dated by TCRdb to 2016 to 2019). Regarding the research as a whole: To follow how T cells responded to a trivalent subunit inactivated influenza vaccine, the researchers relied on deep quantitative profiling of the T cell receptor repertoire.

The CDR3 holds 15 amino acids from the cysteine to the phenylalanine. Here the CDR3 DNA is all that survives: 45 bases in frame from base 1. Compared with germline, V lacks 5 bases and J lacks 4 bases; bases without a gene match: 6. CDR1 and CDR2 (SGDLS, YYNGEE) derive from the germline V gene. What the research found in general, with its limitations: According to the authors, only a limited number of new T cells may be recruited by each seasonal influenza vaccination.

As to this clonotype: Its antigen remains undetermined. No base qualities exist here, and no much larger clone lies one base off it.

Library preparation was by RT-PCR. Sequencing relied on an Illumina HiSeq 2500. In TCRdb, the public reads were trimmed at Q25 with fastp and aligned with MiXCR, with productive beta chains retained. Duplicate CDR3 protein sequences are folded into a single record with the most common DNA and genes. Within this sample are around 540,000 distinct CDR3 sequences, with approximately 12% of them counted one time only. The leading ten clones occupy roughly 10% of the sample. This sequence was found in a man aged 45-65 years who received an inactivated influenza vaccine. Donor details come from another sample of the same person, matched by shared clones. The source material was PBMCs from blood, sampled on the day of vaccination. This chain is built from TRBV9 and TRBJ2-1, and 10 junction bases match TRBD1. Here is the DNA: TGTGCCAGCAGAGCTGGGACAGGGGTATACAATGAGCAGTTCTTC. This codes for CASRAGTGVYNEQFF.